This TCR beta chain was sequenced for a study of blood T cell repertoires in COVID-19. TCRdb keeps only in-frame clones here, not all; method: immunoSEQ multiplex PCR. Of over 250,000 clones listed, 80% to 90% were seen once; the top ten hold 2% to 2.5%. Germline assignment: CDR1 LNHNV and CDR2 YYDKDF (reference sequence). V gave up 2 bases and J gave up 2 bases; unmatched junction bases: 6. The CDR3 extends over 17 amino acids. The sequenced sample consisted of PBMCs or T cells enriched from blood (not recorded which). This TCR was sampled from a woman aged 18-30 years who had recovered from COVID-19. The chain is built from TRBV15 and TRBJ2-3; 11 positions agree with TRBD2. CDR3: CATSRTTSGDNTDTQYF. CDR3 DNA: TGTGCCACCAGCAGAACGACTAGCGGGGACAACACAGATACGCAGTATTTT.